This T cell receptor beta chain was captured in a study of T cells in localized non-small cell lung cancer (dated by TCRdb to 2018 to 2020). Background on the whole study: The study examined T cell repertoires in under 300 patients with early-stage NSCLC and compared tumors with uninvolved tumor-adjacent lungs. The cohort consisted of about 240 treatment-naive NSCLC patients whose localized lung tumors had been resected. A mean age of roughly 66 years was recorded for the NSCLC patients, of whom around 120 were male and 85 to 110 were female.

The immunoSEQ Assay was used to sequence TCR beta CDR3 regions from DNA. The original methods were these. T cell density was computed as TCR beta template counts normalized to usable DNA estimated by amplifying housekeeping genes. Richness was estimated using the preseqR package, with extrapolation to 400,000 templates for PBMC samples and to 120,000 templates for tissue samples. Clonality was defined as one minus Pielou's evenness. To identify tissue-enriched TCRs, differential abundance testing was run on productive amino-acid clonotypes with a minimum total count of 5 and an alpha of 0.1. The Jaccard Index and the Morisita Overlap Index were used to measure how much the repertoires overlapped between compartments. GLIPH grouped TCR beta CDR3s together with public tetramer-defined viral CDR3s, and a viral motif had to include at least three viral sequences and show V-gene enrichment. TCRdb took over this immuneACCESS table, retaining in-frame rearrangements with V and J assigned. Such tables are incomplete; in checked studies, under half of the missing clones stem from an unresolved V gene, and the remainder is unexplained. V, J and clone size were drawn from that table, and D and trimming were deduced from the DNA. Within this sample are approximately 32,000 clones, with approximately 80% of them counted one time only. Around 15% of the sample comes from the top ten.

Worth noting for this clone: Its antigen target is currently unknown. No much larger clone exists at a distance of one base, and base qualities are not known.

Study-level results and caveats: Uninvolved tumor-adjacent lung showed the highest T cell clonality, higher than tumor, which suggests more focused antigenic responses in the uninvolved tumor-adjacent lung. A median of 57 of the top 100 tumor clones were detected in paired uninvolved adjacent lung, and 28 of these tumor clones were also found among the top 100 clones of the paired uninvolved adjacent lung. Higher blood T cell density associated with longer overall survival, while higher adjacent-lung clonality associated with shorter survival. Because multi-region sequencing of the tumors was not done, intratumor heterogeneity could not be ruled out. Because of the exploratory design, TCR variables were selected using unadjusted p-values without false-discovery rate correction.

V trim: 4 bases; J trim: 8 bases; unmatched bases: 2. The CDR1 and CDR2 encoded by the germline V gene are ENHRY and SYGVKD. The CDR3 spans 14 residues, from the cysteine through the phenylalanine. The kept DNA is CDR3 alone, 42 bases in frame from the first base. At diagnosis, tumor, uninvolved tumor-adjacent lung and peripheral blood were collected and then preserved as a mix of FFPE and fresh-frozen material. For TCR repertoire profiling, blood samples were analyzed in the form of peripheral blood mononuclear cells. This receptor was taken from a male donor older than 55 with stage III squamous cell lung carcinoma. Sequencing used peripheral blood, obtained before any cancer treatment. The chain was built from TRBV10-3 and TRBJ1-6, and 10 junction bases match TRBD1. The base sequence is TGTGCCATCAGTGGGACAGGGGGGGATTCACCCCTCCACTTT. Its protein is CAISGTGGDSPLHF.